The entry below gives a single T cell receptor (beta chain) sequence along with its context. The antigen is unknown. The method was immunoSEQ multiplex PCR; TCRdb's version includes in-frame clones alone and lacks a portion of them. The table shows roughly 250,000 clones, with around 87% occurring only once. V was clipped by 4 bases and J by 2 bases, with 6 bases between them. The germline V gene encodes CDR1 MNHEY and CDR2 SVGAGI. This CDR3 spans 13 amino acids. These data belong to a study of cytomegalovirus exposure and HLA in healthy donors. Study at large: The platform used for the roughly 130 validation repertoires matched that of the roughly 630 first-cohort repertoires, a later analysis reported.

Findings and caveats of the study: Specificity of three CMV-associated chains for CMV antigens was verified in vitro. Researchers counted around 180 TCR beta chains as cytomegalovirus-associated.

The donors were part of the validation cohort, which consisted of over a hundred subjects and was separate from the first cohort of about 670 subjects. Sequenced input: PBMCs. The chain carries TRBV6-5 and TRBJ1-3; no clear D. This clonotype was obtained from a man aged 18-30 years in good health and CMV-seronegative. The CDR3 spells CASSSGAGNTIYF. Here the CDR3 DNA reads TGTGCCAGCAGTTCCGGGGCTGGAAACACCATATATTTT.